Listed here is a single TCR beta chain. This clone was picked up one time. No antigen is known for it. No much larger clone exists at a distance of one base, and base qualities are not known. The immunoSEQ Assay, a bias-controlled multiplex PCR, was used to amplify TCRbeta CDR3 regions from genomic DNA. As for the original processing: Within the assay, amplification of reference gene primers was used to estimate how many nucleated cells each sample contained. Sequence reads were collapsed and filtered to measure the absolute abundance of every unique TCRbeta CDR3 rearrangement. For each sample, productive Simpson clonality was calculated by taking the square root of Simpson's diversity index across productive rearrangements. This is the immuneACCESS table as TCRdb keeps it, with only in-frame sequences that have V and J called. A part of the clones is gone; compared with another copy, unresolved V genes explain less than half, and the rest is unexplained. V, J and clone size reflect that table, while D and trimming were determined from the DNA. This sample comprises 200,000 to 300,000 clones, 83% of them detected only once. The ten largest clones capture about 3.8% of the sample.

This record comes from a study of blood T cell repertoires in COVID-19 (dated by TCRdb to about 2020). The study in broad terms: The collaborator samples originated in the United States, Italy and Spain and spanned the acute and convalescent phases of COVID-19. The repertoires were released in a freely available public database intended as a resource for research on the immune response to SARS-CoV-2. The dataset comprised deeply sampled blood TCRbeta repertoires from subjects exposed to, actively infected with, or recovered from COVID-19. Where available, HLA class I and class II types were obtained from metadata supplied by the sample provider rather than from assay-based typing. The material from the prospective study consisted of cDNA or gDNA derived from T cells, B-cell-depleted T cells, or PBMCs. Samples came from the ongoing ImmuneRACE study (first 160 participants) plus 1,254 subjects from 6 global collaborators. The sample metadata nearly always contained a de-identified subject ID, COVID-19 status, age in years and sex. Paper-wide results and their limitations: Clinical and demographic metadata were provided uncurated, with the amount varying by source and participant.

In the prospective study, participants were roughly 18 to 90 years old, resided in under 30 geographic areas of the United States, and were enrolled through a virtual design. In the prospective study, participants were assigned to cohorts based on the clinical history participants reported in a screening survey and a study questionnaire. Exposed participants had been in contact, within 2 weeks of entering the study, with a person who had a PCR-confirmed or clinician-diagnosed case of COVID-19. In the prospective study, mobile phlebotomists collected whole blood, serum and a nasopharyngeal or oropharyngeal swab from each participant. Participants in the prospective study had the option to provide additional blood draws and questionnaires over a roughly 2-month period. Prospective study blood samples were shipped either frozen or at room temperature before DNA extraction. Including cysteine and phenylalanine, the CDR3 has 14 amino acids. Only the CDR3 DNA is retained, 42 bases long and in frame from the first base. CDR1 and CDR2 (SGHRS, YFSETQ) derive from the germline V gene. Compared with germline, V lacks 4 bases and J lacks 2 bases; bases without a gene match: 2.

The chain couples TRBV5-1 to TRBJ2-1; 8 nucleotides in the junction match TRBD1. This sequence originates from a woman between 40 and 50 years old who had been exposed to COVID-19. The source material was PBMCs or T cells enriched from blood (not recorded which). DNA sequence: TGCGCCAGCAGCCTGGACAGGGCCTACAATGAGCAGTTCTTC. It translates as CASSLDRAYNEQFF.